This T cell receptor beta chain was sequenced in a study of blood T cells in healthy people across ages. Combining a sample-barcoded 5' primer with a J-beta primer mix, a second PCR ran for about 6 to 12 cycles. One entry per CDR3 protein results from TCRdb running MiXCR on the 5' RACE reads. The sample gives 1.4 million to 1.5 million distinct CDR3 sequences, 42% of which show up once; approximately 7.9% is in the top ten. Trimming took off 1 base at V and 2 bases at J, with 12 bases between the two ends. This CDR3 has 15 residues. The sequence was collected from a young woman in good health. The chain employs TRBV12-3 or TRBV12-4 and TRBJ2-7; D not certain. Input material: blood. The CDR3 region is CASSLDVGPTYEQYF. The CDR3 DNA reads as TGTGCCAGCAGTTTAGACGTTGGACCTACCTACGAGCAGTACTTC.